The next 5 T cell receptor beta chains were all read from a single sample in a study of control samples from healthy donors and cancer patients. This table comes from immunoSEQ multiplex PCR, and its TCRdb copy is limited to in-frame clones, with some not included. The sample carries about 51,000 clones, 75% to 85% recorded once. What was sequenced was blood. Receptors originate from a man between 65 and 80 years old in good health.

This clone was seen a single time. The rearrangement uses TRBV28 and TRBJ1-4; D perhaps matches TRBD1 (6 bases). The V gene's germline CDR1 is MDHEN and CDR2 SYDVKM. The CDR3 is 16 amino acids. The ends were cut back, 5 bases at V and 1 base at J, with 14 bases in the middle. This CDR3 is CASSPGGGVTNEKLFF. In nucleotides, the CDR3 is TGTGCCAGCAGTCCGGGAGGGGGGGTAACTAATGAAAAACTGTTTTTT.

The chain has TRBV5-6 and TRBJ2-3; no reliable D call. The CDR3 totals 13 residues. The V and J ends lost 0 bases and 10 bases respectively, with 12 bases between them. Germline V gives CDR1 SGHDT, CDR2 YYEEEE. The CDR3 spells CASSLAGISPQYF. The CDR3 DNA sequence: TGTGCCAGCAGCTTGGCGGGCATCAGTCCGCAGTATTTT. Supplemented by reference TRBV5-6 and TRBJ2-3, the full variable domain reads DAGVTQSPTHLIKTRGQQVTLRCSPKSGHDTVSWYQQALGQGPQFIFQYYEEEERQRGNFPDRFSGHQFPNYSSELNVNALLLGDSALYLCASSLAGISPQYFGPGTRLTVL.

The chain couples TRBV6-5 to TRBJ2-5, with 8 bases matching TRBD2. This CDR3 contains 14 residues. The junction had 5 bases not matched to a gene; V was cut back by 3 bases and J by 5 bases. From germline, CDR1 is MNHEY and CDR2 SVGAGI. For the CDR3, the DNA is TGTGCCAGCAGTTATACGGGGGGGTGGGAGACCCAGTACTTC. It is translated as CASSYTGGWETQYF.

The V call is TRBV5-1, the J call TRBJ2-2; 7 bases fit TRBD1. CDR1 SGHRS and CDR2 YFSETQ come from the germline V gene. The ends lost 2 bases at V and 1 base at J; junction bases unmatched: 2. CDR3 length: 15 amino acids. The CDR3 region has the DNA TGCGCCAGCAGCTTCAGACAGGGGAACACCGGGGAGCTGTTTTTT. It yields the protein CASSFRQGNTGELFF.

V and J are TRBV6-1 and TRBJ2-7, with D perhaps TRBD1 (5 bases). The CDR3 loop spans 17 amino acids. V dropped 2 bases and J dropped 0 bases, with 17 bases sitting between them. Looked up from germline, CDR1 is MNHNS and CDR2 is SASEGT. CDR3 in amino acids: CASSEILKGSSSYEQYF. The CDR3 DNA sequence: TGTGCCAGCAGTGAAATTCTAAAGGGGTCAAGCTCCTACGAGCAGTACTTC.